This TCR beta chain was retrieved from a study of radiotherapy plus CTLA-4 blockade in lung cancer. Study-level background: Patients showed objective responses in roughly 18% of cases, and disease control was achieved by under 40%. Study results and caveats: Tumor-derived TCR clones expanded in blood after radiotherapy plus ipilimumab.

Profiled with immunoSEQ multiplex PCR; TCRdb holds only in-frame clones, not every one. Among approximately 82,000 clones listed, approximately 80% were seen once. CDR3 length: 15 residues. CDR1 and CDR2 (germline): SGDLS, YYNGEE. With V trimmed by 6 bases and J by 8 bases, 12 bases remained unmatched. A remark on this clone: What it binds is not known.

Those patients who had chemo-refractory metastatic non-small-cell lung cancer were given focal radiation along with CTLA-4 blockade through ipilimumab. The chain joins TRBV9 to TRBJ2-1, with 9 bases that match TRBD1. The input for sequencing was peripheral blood, taken from a patient treated with radiotherapy plus ipilimumab. The TCR originated in a human donor with non-small cell lung cancer that progressed on radiotherapy plus ipilimumab. The CDR3 loop reads CASTVSGTGTHEQFF. CDR3 DNA sequence: TGTGCCAGCACCGTCTCCGGGACAGGGACCCATGAGCAGTTCTTC. Supplemented by reference TRBV9 and TRBJ2-1, the full variable domain reads DSGVTQTPKHLITATGQRVTLRCSPRSGDLSVYWYQQSLDQGLQFLIQYYNGEERAKGNILERFSAQQFPDLHSELNLSSLELGDSALYFCASTVSGTGTHEQFFGPGTRLTVL.